These 31 T cell receptor beta chains share one sample of origin, sequenced in a study of cytomegalovirus exposure and HLA in healthy donors. The PCR employed 60 Vbeta primers together with 13 Jbeta primers. Profiling relied on immunoSEQ multiplex PCR, and the TCRdb table lists in-frame clones only, not all of them. The sample has about 140,000 clones, roughly 80% seen once. The sequenced sample consisted of PBMCs. These receptors came from a man in his forties in good health and CMV-seropositive.

The chain couples TRBV28 to TRBJ2-7; 8 bases agree with TRBD1. Germline V gene lookup returns CDR1 MDHEN and CDR2 SYDVKM. The CDR3 is 13 amino acids. V gave up 9 bases and J gave up 0 bases; unmatched junction bases: 4. The CDR3 spells CASFTGGSYEQYF. The CDR3 DNA sequence: TGTGCCAGTTTTACAGGGGGCTCCTACGAGCAGTACTTC.

As for this clone: Other nucleotide sequences in the sample specify the same CDR3. The V call is TRBV5-5, the J call TRBJ1-5, with 7 bases fitting TRBD1. Trimming took 3 bases from V and 1 from J; bases not matched to a gene: 4. The CDR3 is made up of 15 amino acids. Germline-derived CDR1 and CDR2 are SGHKS and YYEKEE (reference sequence). Here the CDR3 reads CASSSRQGSNQPQHF. Written as DNA, the CDR3 is TGTGCCAGCAGCTCCCGACAGGGAAGCAATCAGCCCCAGCATTTT.

A word on this clone: Other DNA sequences of this sample code for an identical CDR3. The chain is built from TRBV7-2 and TRBJ2-4; tentatively, D is TRBD2 (7 bases). V lost 5 bases and J lost 1, with 9 bases in between. Germline V gene lookup returns CDR1 SGHTA and CDR2 FQGNSA. This CDR3 contains 14 residues. The CDR3 nucleotides read TGTGCCAGCAGCCGGGGGGCGGCCAAAAACATTCAGTACTTC. It encodes CASSRGAAKNIQYF.

This sequence joins TRBV18 and TRBJ2-2, with D tentatively TRBD2 (6 bases). The CDR3 loop spans 15 amino acids. Deletions cut 2 bases from V and 8 bases from J, with 15 bases between. CDR1 is KGHSH, CDR2 LQKENI, per germline. CDR3 nucleotides: TGTGCCAGCTCACCAGCGACTAGGGGTAATGGGGAGCTGTTTTTT. Its protein product is CASSPATRGNGELFF.

The chain joins TRBV7-8 to TRBJ1-5; 11 nucleotides align to TRBD1. In germline, CDR1 is SGHVS, CDR2 FQNEAQ. Trimming took 2 bases from V and 3 from J; bases not matched to a gene: 3. The CDR3 covers 16 residues. DNA of the CDR3: TGTGCCAGCAGCTTAAGGACAGGGGGCCTCAATCAGCCCCAGCATTTT. It is translated as CASSLRTGGLNQPQHF.

The rearrangement joins TRBV30 to TRBJ1-4; 12 bases are shared with TRBD1. Germline V CDR1 and CDR2: GTSNPN, SVGIG (reference sequence). The CDR3 is 15 residues long. Losses at the gene ends were 1 base for V and 8 bases for J; bases not matched to a gene: 5. The CDR3 DNA sequence: TGTGCCTGGAGTGCCCGGGACAGGGGGCAAGAAAAACTGTTTTTT. Protein: CAWSARDRGQEKLFF.

The J gene is TRBJ1-4, the V gene TRBV29-1; 7 bases fit TRBD1. The CDR3 runs 14 residues. Per the germline V gene, CDR1 is SQVTM and CDR2 is ANQGSEA. V dropped 7 bases and J dropped 2; count of bases not matched to a gene: 7. The CDR3 DNA is TGCAGCGCCCGACAGGGTGGGACTAATGAAAAACTGTTTTTT. Translation gives CSARQGGTNEKLFF.

CDR3 sequence (DNA): TGTGCTAGTGGTTTGGTAGAGGGATCCGGCTACACCTTC. Encoded protein: CASGLVEGSGYTF. The rearrangement links TRBV12-5 to TRBJ1-2, with D unresolved. Deletions cut 0 bases from V and 8 bases from J, with 10 bases between. CDR3 length equals 13 residues. Germline loops: CDR1 LGHNT, CDR2 FRNRAP.

The rearrangement joins TRBV28 to TRBJ1-2; weak D call: TRBD1 (6 bases). The germline CDR1 and CDR2 sequences are MDHEN and SYDVKM. V was shortened by 5 bases and J by 4 bases, with 17 bases between the two germline ends. The CDR3 is made up of 15 amino acids. In nucleotides, the CDR3 is TGTGCCAGCAGTCTAAGGGGGGGAGGTCGCTATGGCTACACCTTC. Translating gives CASSLRGGGRYGYTF.

As DNA, the CDR3 is TGTGCCAGCAGCATTGAGGGAGAGGGGGTCGGGAGCAATCAGCCCCAGCATTTT. Translating it yields CASSIEGEGVGSNQPQHF. This chain uses TRBV21-1 with TRBJ1-5; the table's TRBD1 call for D was not verified on the DNA. TRBV21-1 is shown as a pseudogene. The CDR3 extends over 18 amino acids.

The J gene is TRBJ1-5, the V gene TRBV9, with D perhaps TRBD1 (5 bases). Germline V CDR1 and CDR2: SGDLS, YYNGEE. This CDR3 spans 13 amino acids. V was pared by 4 bases and J by 5 bases, with 10 bases between. This CDR3 reads CASSRVQDQPQHF. Here the CDR3 DNA reads TGTGCCAGCAGCCGGGTACAGGATCAGCCCCAGCATTTT.

The chain combines TRBV29-1 with TRBJ2-1; D gene uncertain. Germline V gene sequence: CDR1 SQVTM, CDR2 ANQGSEA. Trimming shortened V by 1 base and J by 0 bases, and 7 bases separated the two germline ends. This CDR3 spans 14 amino acids. CDR3 bases: TGCAGCGTTGAAGTGTTGCGCTCCTACAATGAGCAGTTCTTC. Protein: CSVEVLRSYNEQFF.

The V gene is TRBV12-5, the J gene TRBJ2-3, with unresolved D. In germline, CDR1 is LGHNT, CDR2 FRNRAP. Between the trimmed V and J ends, which lost 5 bases and 0 bases, there was a span of 6 bases. This CDR3 contains 13 residues. CDR3 nucleotides: TGTGCTAGTGGTCCCTCTAGCACAGATACGCAGTATTTT. This gives the protein CASGPSSTDTQYF.

The chain recombines TRBV5-1 with TRBJ2-3; TRBD2 matches at 13 bases. The germline CDR1 and CDR2 sequences are SGHRS and YFSETQ. With V trimmed by 2 bases and J by 4 bases, 10 bases remained unmatched. CDR3 length: 18 residues. Here the CDR3 DNA reads TGCGCCAGCAGCTTTACCGGGACTAGCGGGGAAGTGGCAGATACGCAGTATTTT. Translating it yields CASSFTGTSGEVADTQYF. The full variable domain, its missing parts supplied by reference TRBV5-1 and TRBJ2-3, is KAGVTQTPRYLIKTRGQQVTLSCSPISGHRSVSWYQQTPGQGLQFLFEYFSETQRNKGNFPGRFSGRQFSNSRSEMNVSTLELGDSALYLCASSFTGTSGEVADTQYFGPGTRLTVL.

CDR3 sequence: CASSPEGIYGYTF. In DNA form, the CDR3 reads TGTGCCAGCAGCCCGGAGGGGATCTATGGCTACACCTTC. The V gene is TRBV9, the J gene TRBJ1-2; a possible D gene is TRBD1 (5 bases). Trimming stripped 4 bases from V and 4 bases from J, with 11 bases between. This CDR3 is built from 13 residues. CDR1 is SGDLS and CDR2 is YYNGEE in the germline V gene.

This clone has only one observation. This chain links TRBV7-9 with TRBJ2-5; 13 nucleotides match TRBD2. CDR1 and CDR2 from the germline V gene are SEHNR and FQNEAQ (reference sequence). CDR3 length: 15 residues. In nucleotides, the CDR3 is TGTGCAACCTCCGGACTAGCGGGAGTGGGGGAGACCCAGTACTTC. Translated, it gives CATSGLAGVGETQYF.

The rearrangement uses TRBV12-5 and TRBJ1-5; TRBD1 might be the D (6 bases). The germline V and J ends were trimmed by 5 bases and 6 bases, with 14 bases remaining between them. Looked up from germline, CDR1 is LGHNT and CDR2 is FRNRAP. The CDR3 totals 14 residues. Here the CDR3 DNA reads TGTGCTAGTGGTCCCGGGGGGCTTACTCAGCCCCAGCATTTT. As protein: CASGPGGLTQPQHF.

The gene calls are TRBV7-2 and TRBJ1-5, with 9 bases matching TRBD1. The germline V gene encodes CDR1 SGHTA and CDR2 FQGNSA. Trimming took 6 bases from V and 5 from J; bases not matched to a gene: 8. This CDR3 comprises 15 residues. The CDR3: CASSPGQGQYQPQHF. CDR3 nucleotide sequence: TGTGCCAGCAGTCCGGGACAGGGACAATATCAGCCCCAGCATTTT. Combining the CDR3 with reference TRBV7-2 and TRBJ1-5 gives the whole variable domain GAGVSQSPSNKVTEKGKDVELRCDPISGHTALYWYRQSLGQGLEFLIYFQGNSAPDKSGLPSDRFSAERTGGSVSTLTIQRTQQEDSAVYLCASSPGQGQYQPQHFGDGTRLSIL.

The rearrangement uses TRBV5-6 and TRBJ2-1; TRBD2 matches 9 bases. The germline V gene has CDR1 SGHDT and CDR2 YYEEEE. The CDR3 sequence is 15 residues long. Germline trimming cut 6 bases from V and 0 bases from J; bases unmatched to any gene: 4. The chain's CDR3 is CASTRGGGSYNEQFF. Here the CDR3 DNA reads TGTGCCAGCACTCGCGGGGGGGGCTCCTACAATGAGCAGTTCTTC.

This clone was observed a few times. The CDR3 is CASSPRESGANVLTF. CDR3 nucleotides: TGTGCCAGCAGCCCTCGGGAGTCTGGGGCCAACGTCCTGACTTTC. The chain links TRBV7-3 to TRBJ2-6; the D gene is possibly TRBD2 (6 bases). This CDR3 comprises 15 residues. Germline assignment: CDR1 SGHTA and CDR2 FQGTGA. V was pared by 5 bases and J by 1 base, with 9 bases between.

A single count supports this clone. This chain connects TRBV5-1 to TRBJ2-7, with a tentative D call TRBD2 (6 bases). Germline CDR1 SGHRS, CDR2 YFSETQ. The CDR3 is 14 residues long. V was cut by 0 bases and J by 2 bases, with 9 bases left in between. This CDR3 reads CASSLGLGPYEQYF. The CDR3, as DNA: TGCGCCAGCAGCTTGGGACTAGGCCCCTACGAGCAGTACTTC.

The chain joins TRBV5-6 to TRBJ1-2; D gene unclear. CDR3 size: 16 residues. The V gene's germline CDR1 is SGHDT and CDR2 YYEEEE. The V and J ends lost 0 bases and 7 bases respectively, with 19 bases between them. The CDR3 loop reads CASSLERRIGGSGYTF. CDR3 DNA sequence: TGTGCCAGCAGCTTGGAAAGGAGGATAGGAGGGTCTGGCTACACCTTC.

The chain carries TRBV25-1 and TRBJ1-2; TRBD1 might be the D (5 bases). Germline V lookup: CDR1 MGHDK, CDR2 SYGVNS. The CDR3 consists of 13 residues. Deletions cut 3 bases from V and 5 bases from J, with 10 bases between. CDR3 loop: CASSDFRGYGYTF. CDR3 bases: TGTGCCAGCAGTGATTTCCGGGGGTATGGCTACACCTTC.

The chain employs TRBV7-9 and TRBJ1-5; unclear D gene. V was shortened by 1 base and J by 4 bases, with 11 bases between the two germline ends. This CDR3 is 15 amino acids long. Per germline, CDR1 SEHNR and CDR2 FQNEAQ (reference sequence). The CDR3 bases are TGTGCCAGCAGCTTAGGGCCCTCCGTAAATCAGCCCCAGCATTTT. Its protein product is CASSLGPSVNQPQHF.

The chain uses TRBV4-1 and TRBJ2-5; D remains ambiguous. Trimming shortened V by 0 bases and J by 3 bases, and 20 bases separated the two germline ends. The CDR3 length is 18 residues. CDR1 and CDR2 (germline): MGHRA, YSYEKL. The CDR3 nucleotides read TGCGCCAGCAGCCAAGATTTTGTCAGCGCGCCACTTAAAGAGACCCAGTACTTC. Its protein is CASSQDFVSAPLKETQYF.

The chain links TRBV6-1 to TRBJ2-2, with 11 nucleotides matching TRBD1. Germline V gene lookup returns CDR1 MNHNS and CDR2 SASEGT. V was clipped by 6 bases and J by 4 bases; unmatched bases: 4. This CDR3 has 15 amino acids. CDR3 region: CASRMGTGGTGELFF. The CDR3 DNA follows: TGTGCCAGCAGGATGGGGACAGGGGGCACCGGGGAGCTGTTTTTT.

The gene calls are TRBV6-1 and TRBJ1-2; D not resolved. Germline V gives CDR1 MNHNS, CDR2 SASEGT. The CDR3 covers 12 residues. V lost 3 bases and J lost 8, with 10 bases in between. The CDR3 here is CASSDRAWGYTF. CDR3 DNA: TGTGCCAGCAGTGACCGTGCGTGGGGCTACACCTTC.

This clone was counted a few times. The chain has TRBV7-9 and TRBJ2-7, with D possibly TRBD1 on 6 matching bases. V gave up 4 bases and J gave up 2 bases, with 9 bases separating them. This CDR3 comprises 13 residues. The germline gives CDR1 SEHNR, CDR2 FQNEAQ (reference sequence). CDR3 residues: CASSYGDTYEQYF. The CDR3 DNA is TGTGCCAGCAGCTACGGGGACACCTACGAGCAGTACTTC.

Note on this clone: This sample includes further DNA sequences coding for the same CDR3. The chain employs TRBV7-9 and TRBJ1-2, with D perhaps matching TRBD1 (5 bases). The V gene lost 3 bases and the J gene lost 6 bases, with 11 bases spanning the gap. The CDR3 runs to 13 residues. Germline V gene sequence: CDR1 SEHNR, CDR2 FQNEAQ (reference sequence). CDR3 in DNA: TGTGCCAGCAGCTTCCCCGGGGGGAATGGCTACACCTTC. This encodes CASSFPGGNGYTF.

V is TRBV4-3 and J is TRBJ1-1, with 10 bases identical to TRBD1. The V gene's germline CDR1 is LGHNA and CDR2 YSLEER. Trimming took 3 bases from V and 5 from J; bases not matched to a gene: 18. CDR3 length: 19 residues. The CDR3 spells CASSQEIDRGQTTRTEAFF. In nucleotides, the CDR3 is TGCGCCAGCAGCCAGGAAATCGACAGGGGGCAAACCACCAGAACTGAAGCTTTCTTT.

This clone was seen a single time. The chain joins TRBV10-3 to TRBJ1-3; no clear D gene. Germline CDR1 ENHRY, CDR2 SYGVKD. The CDR3 runs 13 residues. Trimming pared 6 bases from V and 0 bases from J, leaving 6 bases between. This CDR3 reads CAIRQSSGNTIYF. For the CDR3, the DNA is TGTGCCATCAGACAGAGCTCTGGAAACACCATATATTTT.